This TCR beta chain originates from a study of CD8 T cell repertoires and HIV-1 epitope variants. At the level of the study: Each of Twenty-five Gag and Nef epitope peptides stimulated a separate culture. Epitopes were three Gag families plus Nef HW9 and YT9. A roughly 10-day culture received IL-2, IL-7 and IL-15 on days 3 and 7.

Study outcomes and limitations: Of roughly nine antigen-specific beta clonotypes, about 6 appeared to cross-react with escape variants.

The CDR3 has 15 amino acids. With regard to this clone: As yet, its antigen is unknown.

Data came from immunoSEQ multiplex PCR; TCRdb stores just in-frame clones and leaves some out. Among 4,500 to 6,000 clones listed, less than 75% were seen once. The TCR was taken from a male donor with HIV. The V and J genes are TRBV21-1 and TRBJ2-7; TRBD2 reflects the table's D call only, with no check against the DNA. TRBV21-1 is a documented pseudogene. Sequenced: cultured CD8+ T cells derived from PBMCs. Here the CDR3 reads CASSKDSGGTYEQYF. In DNA, the CDR3 is TGTGCCAGCAGCAAAGATAGCGGGGGAACCTACGAGCAGTACTTC.